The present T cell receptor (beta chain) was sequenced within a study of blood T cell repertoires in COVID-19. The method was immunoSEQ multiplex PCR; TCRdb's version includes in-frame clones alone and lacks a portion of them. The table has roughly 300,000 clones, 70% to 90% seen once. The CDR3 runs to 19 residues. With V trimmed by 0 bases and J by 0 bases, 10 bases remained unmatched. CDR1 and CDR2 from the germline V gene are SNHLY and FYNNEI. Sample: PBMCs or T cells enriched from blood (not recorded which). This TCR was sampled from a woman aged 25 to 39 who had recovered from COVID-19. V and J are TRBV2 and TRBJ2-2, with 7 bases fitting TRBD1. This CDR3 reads CASSEAVGQTLSNTGELFF. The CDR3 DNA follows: TGTGCCAGCAGTGAAGCGGTGGGACAGACCCTTTCGAACACCGGGGAGCTGTTTTTT.